The clone carrying this T cell receptor (beta chain) has ten or more counts. Antigen specificity is unknown. Per germline, CDR1 SGHDN and CDR2 FVKESK. This CDR3 has 15 amino acids. Deletions cut 2 bases from V and 10 bases from J, with 18 bases between. This entry belongs to a study of CD8 T cells in ankylosing spondylitis. TCRdb redid the calling of the 5' RACE reads with MiXCR, one entry per CDR3 protein. The sample yields under 85,000 distinct CDR3 sequences, less than 6% seen once. Study observations and caveats: According to the report, clones linked to the disease were significantly enriched in matched synovial fluid samples taken from ankylosing spondylitis patients. Prior work had noted some motif variants in reactive arthritis blood and synovial fluid.

The source of this sequence is a male donor with ankylosing spondylitis or in good health (not recorded which). The chain employs TRBV14 and TRBJ2-1; tentatively, D is TRBD2 (7 bases). The specimen sequenced was blood, either unsorted or a sorted T cell fraction (not recorded which). CDR3 amino acids: CASSQTQGGAREQFF. CDR3 nucleotide sequence: TGTGCCAGCAGCCAAACACAAGGGGGGGCCAGGGAGCAGTTCTTC.